The clone carrying this T cell receptor (beta chain) was picked up one time. The data belong to a study of blood T cell repertoires in COVID-19. Study at large: PBMCs, B-cell-depleted T cells, or T cells were the source of the cDNA or gDNA that made up the material.

Original methodology: By means of reference gene primer amplification, nucleated cell counts were estimated. Clones were sequenced by immunoSEQ multiplex PCR, and TCRdb holds only the in-frame ones, with some missing. Clone size and V and J calls were adopted from that table, with D and trimming inferred from the DNA. The sample includes around 310,000 clones, 88% of them seen just once. CDR1 is SNHLY, CDR2 FYNNEI, per germline. The CDR3 covers 17 residues. Trimming took 8 bases from V and 2 from J, leaving 22 bases between them. The chain uses TRBV2 and TRBJ2-4; perhaps TRBD1 as D (5 bases). The specimen was peripheral blood. The sequence came from a woman aged 50 to 60 with active or convalescent COVID-19. The CDR3 DNA sequence: TGTGCCAGCTACCAACCAAGACTCCAGGGCTCCAAAAACATTCAGTACTTC. This codes for CASYQPRLQGSKNIQYF. Combining the CDR3 with reference TRBV2 and TRBJ2-4 gives the whole variable domain EPEVTQTPSHQVTQMGQEVILRCVPISNHLYFYWYRQILGQKVEFLVSFYNNEISEKSEIFDDQFSVERPDGSNFTLKIRSTKLEDSAMYFCASYQPRLQGSKNIQYFGAGTRLSVL.